This entry describes one T cell receptor beta chain. Its matching antigen is unknown. The data are from a study of identical twins. TCRdb re-analysed the 5' RACE reads in MiXCR, keeping a single row per CDR3 protein. The table records approximately 680,000 distinct CDR3 sequences, roughly 6.6% of them present only once. Regarding the study as a whole: Insertions ran lower in abundant cord blood beta clonotypes, though not in memory repertoires. Findings came from cross-sectional statistics, without long-term follow-up of donors.

CDR3 size: 15 residues. J lost 5 bases, V lost 6 bases, and 6 bases had no gene match. The data also belong to a second study, concerning yellow fever vaccine responses in identical twins.

The chain links TRBV12-3 or TRBV12-4 to TRBJ2-1; 11 nucleotides align to TRBD1. The sequence came from a woman between 18 and 29 years old in good health. The sample was PBMCs. CDR3 DNA sequence: TGTGCCAGCAGGGAACGGACAGGGGGCGACAATGAGCAGTTCTTC. It specifies CASRERTGGDNEQFF.